Shown below are 23 T cell receptor beta chains from a single sample sequenced in a study of T cells in localized non-small cell lung cancer. The method was immunoSEQ multiplex PCR; TCRdb's version includes in-frame clones alone and lacks a portion of them. The data show about 33,000 clones, approximately 90% seen once. Material: peripheral blood, obtained before any cancer treatment. Receptor source: a male donor at least 60 years old with stage III lung adenocarcinoma.

V usage is TRBV5-4 and J usage is TRBJ1-3; D might be TRBD1 (6 bases). Germline CDR1 and CDR2: SGHNT and YYREEE (reference sequence). This CDR3 is built from 17 residues. Trimming cost V 4 bases and J 4 bases, with 21 bases left between them. CDR3: CASSPLGGTSAGNTIYF. The CDR3 nucleotides read TGTGCCAGCAGCCCTTTGGGGGGGACATCAGCGGGAAACACCATATATTTT.

The chain recombines TRBV5-6 with TRBJ1-6; D may be TRBD1 (5 bases). The germline V gene has CDR1 SGHDT and CDR2 YYEEEE. This CDR3 has 13 amino acids. Trimming removed 2 bases at V and 10 bases at J, with 10 bases between. CDR3 nucleotide sequence: TGTGCCAGCAGCTTTTCTGAGGGGTCACCCCTCCACTTT. Amino acid sequence: CASSFSEGSPLHF.

The CDR3 loop reads CASSAFEGNTEAFF. The CDR3 coding sequence is TGTGCCAGCAGTGCTTTCGAGGGGAACACTGAAGCTTTCTTT. The chain joins TRBV28 to TRBJ1-1; D remains unclear. Germline CDR1 and CDR2: MDHEN and SYDVKM. The CDR3 has 14 amino acids. Trimming removed 5 bases from V and 1 base from J, with 11 bases in between.

The CDR3 nucleotides are TGTGCCAGCAGCCAAGTATATGGCACTGAAGCTTTCTTT. Protein: CASSQVYGTEAFF. The chain uses TRBV14 and TRBJ1-1, with no clear D. V lost 1 base to trimming and J lost 4 bases, with 7 bases between them. This CDR3 has 13 amino acids. Germline V gene data show CDR1 as SGHDN and CDR2 as FVKESK.

The gene calls are TRBV7-2 and TRBJ1-1; the match to TRBD1 covers 7 bases. This CDR3 has 16 residues. In germline, CDR1 is SGHTA, CDR2 FQGNSA. Unmatched junction bases numbered 9, after V lost 5 bases and J lost 0 bases. CDR3 loop: CASSPGQHLMNTEAFF. The CDR3 nucleotides are TGTGCCAGCAGCCCGGGACAGCACCTAATGAACACTGAAGCTTTCTTT.

The chain is built from TRBV5-4 and TRBJ1-4; no clear D gene. V was cut by 0 bases and J by 7 bases, with 7 bases left in between. The CDR3 is 13 residues long. Germline assignment: CDR1 SGHNT and CDR2 YYREEE (reference sequence). The DNA for the CDR3 is TGTGCCAGCAGCTTGGGTAGGGCTGAAAAACTGTTTTTT. Encoded protein: CASSLGRAEKLFF.

With respect to this clone: This same CDR3 is encoded by further DNA sequences in the sample. The V and J genes are TRBV13 and TRBJ2-7; 13 bases agree with TRBD2. J gave up 9 bases and V 5 bases, and 10 bases lay outside the gene matches. The CDR3 has 15 residues. The germline V gene has CDR1 PRHDT and CDR2 FYEKMQ (reference sequence). The CDR3 nucleotides are TGTGCCAGCAGCCAAGGGACTAGCGGGACCTGGGCGCAGTACTTC. This encodes CASSQGTSGTWAQYF.

The V gene is TRBV27, the J gene TRBJ2-1, with D perhaps matching TRBD2 (7 bases). Germline CDR1 reads MNHEY; CDR2 reads SMNVEV (reference sequence). V was cut by 2 bases and J by 7 bases, with 24 bases left in between. The CDR3 sequence is 18 residues long. In DNA form, the CDR3 reads TGTGCCAGCAGTTTAGCTGGACTCGGGGGGCCTTACTTAAATGAGCAGTTCTTC. Protein sequence: CASSLAGLGGPYLNEQFF.

V gene TRBV2 combines with J gene TRBJ2-7, with 7 bases matching TRBD1. CDR1 is SNHLY, CDR2 FYNNEI, per germline. V lost 8 bases, J lost 1 base, and 5 bases stayed unmatched. The CDR3 contains 13 residues. The CDR3 sequence: CASDGQESYEQYF. The CDR3 nucleotides are TGTGCCAGCGATGGACAGGAATCCTACGAGCAGTACTTC.

The chain links TRBV19 to TRBJ2-7; 8 bases are shared with TRBD1. V was clipped by 2 bases and J by 5 bases; unmatched bases: 11. The CDR3 sequence is 16 residues long. The V gene's germline CDR1 is LNHDA and CDR2 SQIVND (reference sequence). CDR3 DNA sequence: TGTGCCAGTAGTATAAGCCCGGCAGGGGGCGGAAACGAGCAGTACTTC. Protein sequence: CASSISPAGGGNEQYF. Drawing the rest from reference TRBV19 and TRBJ2-7, the complete variable domain is DGGITQSPKYLFRKEGQNVTLSCEQNLNHDAMYWYRQDPGQGLRLIYYSQIVNDFQKGDIAEGYSVSREKKESFPLTVTSAQKNPTAFYLCASSISPAGGGNEQYFGPGTRLTVT.

This clone was observed a handful of times. J is TRBJ1-5 and V is TRBV7-3; D is perhaps TRBD1 (5 bases). Germline assignment: CDR1 SGHTA and CDR2 FQGTGA. Trimming took off 3 bases at V and 6 bases at J, with 12 bases between the two ends. CDR3 length: 14 residues. As DNA, the CDR3 is TGTGCCAGCAGCTTTAGCCCCGGGGCTCAGCCCCAGCATTTT. Its protein is CASSFSPGAQPQHF.

The chain couples TRBV5-8 to TRBJ1-2; D uncertain. The CDR3 spans 17 residues. Trimming removed 0 bases at V and 1 base at J, with 16 bases between. CDR1 is SGHTS and CDR2 is YDEGEE in the germline V gene. CDR3 nucleotides: TGTGCCAGCAGCTTGGGGCGGTCCATGGGGTTTAACTATGGCTACACCTTC. It translates to CASSLGRSMGFNYGYTF.

The chain couples TRBV6-5 to TRBJ2-1, with D perhaps assigned TRBD1 or TRBD2 (7 bases each). The germline CDR1 and CDR2 sequences are MNHEY and SVGAGI. V lost 5 bases, J lost 2 bases, and 10 bases lay in between. The CDR3 is made up of 14 amino acids. CDR3 bases: TGTGCCAGCAGTCCAGGGGGGGCCTACAATGAGCAGTTCTTC. It is translated as CASSPGGAYNEQFF.

V gene TRBV5-6 combines with J gene TRBJ2-7; D not certain. The V end lost 4 bases, the J end lost 3 bases, and 8 bases lay between the germline ends. The germline CDR1 and CDR2 sequences are SGHDT and YYEEEE. The CDR3 totals 12 residues. The CDR3 reads CASSPTYYEQYF. The CDR3 bases are TGTGCCAGCAGCCCCACCTACTACGAGCAGTACTTC.

The chain links TRBV5-5 to TRBJ1-5; D call uncertain. Germline lookup yields CDR1 SGHKS and CDR2 YYEKEE (reference sequence). V was shortened by 3 bases and J by 6 bases, with 19 bases between the two germline ends. The CDR3 has 16 residues. The CDR3 bases are TGTGCCAGCAGCTCGCGGGAGGGAAACCTCGGTCAGCCCCAGCATTTT. Protein sequence: CASSSREGNLGQPQHF.

This chain joins TRBV5-4 and TRBJ2-7; maybe TRBD1 (6 bases). This CDR3 has 14 residues. V gave up 2 bases and J gave up 3 bases, with 12 bases separating them. The germline CDR1 and CDR2 sequences are SGHNT and YYREEE (reference sequence). The CDR3 spells CASSFGTTLYEQYF. CDR3 sequence (DNA): TGTGCCAGCAGCTTCGGGACAACCCTCTACGAGCAGTACTTC.

The J gene is TRBJ1-1, the V gene TRBV6-5; no clear D. The CDR3 contains 9 residues. Germline loops: CDR1 MNHEY, CDR2 SVGAGI. The ends were cut back, 7 bases at V and 6 bases at J, with 3 bases in the middle. CDR3 DNA: TGTGCCAGCAAGGCTGAAGCTTTCTTT. This translates into CASKAEAFF.

The chain uses TRBV19 and TRBJ1-5, with D perhaps matching TRBD1 (6 bases). V lost 1 base and J 7 bases, leaving 17 bases between the germline ends. Germline V gives CDR1 LNHDA, CDR2 SQIVND (reference sequence). This CDR3 has 16 residues. DNA of the CDR3: TGTGCCAGTAGTATAGGGGGGGGCCCCTTAGGACAGCCCCAGCATTTT. Amino acid sequence: CASSIGGGPLGQPQHF.

The genes are TRBV7-3 and TRBJ1-1; D ambiguous. This CDR3 contains 15 residues. V was clipped by 2 bases and J by 1 base, with 11 bases between them. CDR1 is SGHTA, CDR2 FQGTGA, per germline. CDR3 nucleotides: TGTGCCAGCAGCTTATATTCTTCTGGGAACACTGAAGCTTTCTTT. As protein: CASSLYSSGNTEAFF.

The chain combines TRBV19 with TRBJ2-5, with 7 nucleotides matching TRBD1. Germline V lookup: CDR1 LNHDA, CDR2 SQIVND (reference sequence). CDR3 size: 14 residues. Unmatched junction bases numbered 13, after V lost 10 bases and J lost 5 bases. CDR3 sequence reads: CATGFGQVGETQYF. The CDR3 nucleotides are TGTGCCACCGGGTTTGGACAGGTTGGGGAGACCCAGTACTTC.

The chain links TRBV7-6 to TRBJ1-5; D is undetermined. CDR1 and CDR2 from the germline V gene are SGHVS and FNYEAQ. There are 13 residues in the CDR3. Trimming cost V 5 bases and J 4 bases, with 9 bases left between them. CDR3 residues: CASSQDRNQPQHF. CDR3 DNA: TGTGCCAGCAGCCAAGATAGGAATCAGCCCCAGCATTTT.

This clone was seen once. The V gene is TRBV11-2, the J gene TRBJ1-1; TRBD1 matches 9 bases. Trimming took 1 base from V and 11 from J; bases not matched to a gene: 5. The CDR3 is 13 amino acids. The germline V gene encodes CDR1 SGHAT and CDR2 FQNNGV. The CDR3 protein is CASSLGGQGSAFF. Written as DNA, the CDR3 is TGTGCCAGCAGCTTAGGGGGACAGGGCTCGGCTTTCTTT.

The V and J genes are TRBV10-3 and TRBJ1-3; D uncertain. In germline, CDR1 is ENHRY, CDR2 SYGVKD. This CDR3 is built from 14 residues. Trimming shortened V by 2 bases and J by 2 bases, and 7 bases separated the two germline ends. The DNA of the CDR3 is TGTGCCATCAGTGAGAAGGCAGCTGGAAACACCATATATTTT. It specifies CAISEKAAGNTIYF.